The rows below give T cell receptor beta chains drawn from one sample of a study of blood T cell repertoires in COVID-19. Libraries were prepared by immunoSEQ multiplex PCR; TCRdb keeps only in-frame clonotypes and omits some of them. The table lists some 250,000 clones, approximately 84% of them singletons. Sequencing input: PBMCs or T cells enriched from blood (not recorded which). All receptors come from a man younger than 35 who had recovered from COVID-19. CDR3s include the opening cysteine and the closing phenylalanine or tryptophan. Fields, in order: D gene, clone size, CDR3 length, J gene, V gene, CDR3 protein, CDR3 DNA. The D gene is left open where the match is weak. For some rows the clone size is stated as once, few or many, or as a class when expanded; others skip it.

d_gene: -; abundance: -; len: 16; j_gene: TRBJ1-3; v_gene: TRBV7-2; CDR3aa: CASSPEPGTRGNTIYF; CDR3nt: TGTGCCAGCAGCCCAGAGCCGGGGACTAGAGGAAACACCATATATTTT
d_gene: -; abundance: -; len: 15; j_gene: TRBJ1-2; v_gene: TRBV4-2; CDR3aa: CASSQEPGEIYGYTF; CDR3nt: TGTGCCAGCAGCCAAGAACCGGGGGAGATCTATGGCTACACCTTC
d_gene: TRBD1; abundance: -; len: 14; j_gene: TRBJ2-7; v_gene: TRBV27; CDR3aa: CASSFTGAAYEQYF; CDR3nt: TGTGCCAGCAGTTTTACAGGGGCTGCCTACGAGCAGTACTTC
d_gene: -; abundance: -; len: 13; j_gene: TRBJ2-1; v_gene: TRBV20-1; CDR3aa: CSASSRSGGEQFF; CDR3nt: TGCAGTGCTAGTTCGAGAAGTGGAGGTGAGCAGTTCTTC
d_gene: -; abundance: -; len: 13; j_gene: TRBJ1-2; v_gene: TRBV12-3/TRBV12-4; CDR3aa: CASSSSVLYGYTF; CDR3nt: TGTGCCAGCAGCTCGTCGGTCCTATATGGCTACACCTTC
d_gene: -; abundance: few; len: 13; j_gene: TRBJ1-4; v_gene: TRBV6-5; CDR3aa: CASSFSENEKLFF; CDR3nt: TGTGCCAGCAGTTTTTCGGAGAATGAAAAACTGTTTTTT
d_gene: -; abundance: -; len: 13; j_gene: TRBJ1-2; v_gene: TRBV29-1; CDR3aa: CSVDLRGDYGYTF; CDR3nt: TGCAGCGTTGACTTGCGGGGGGACTATGGCTACACCTTC
d_gene: TRBD1; abundance: -; len: 16; j_gene: TRBJ1-5; v_gene: TRBV5-5; CDR3aa: CASSLGTGRGNQPQHF; CDR3nt: TGTGCCAGCAGCTTGGGGACAGGGAGAGGCAATCAGCCCCAGCATTTT
d_gene: TRBD1; abundance: -; len: 16; j_gene: TRBJ2-7; v_gene: TRBV11-2; CDR3aa: CASSLDRQGAVGEQYF; CDR3nt: TGTGCCAGCAGCTTAGATCGGCAGGGGGCTGTTGGGGAGCAGTACTTC
d_gene: -; abundance: once; len: 14; j_gene: TRBJ1-2; v_gene: TRBV3-1/TRBV3-2; CDR3aa: CASSQGGGNYGYTF; CDR3nt: TGTGCCAGCAGCCAAGGCGGGGGCAACTATGGCTACACCTTC
d_gene: -; abundance: -; len: 14; j_gene: TRBJ1-5; v_gene: TRBV5-5; CDR3aa: CASSIGQIGQPQHF; CDR3nt: TGTGCCAGCAGCATCGGACAAATTGGTCAGCCCCAGCATTTT
d_gene: -; abundance: -; len: 14; j_gene: TRBJ1-3; v_gene: TRBV28; CDR3aa: CASSSGGSGNTIYF; CDR3nt: TGTGCCAGCAGTTCGGGGGGTTCTGGAAACACCATATATTTT
d_gene: TRBD1; abundance: once; len: 15; j_gene: TRBJ1-5; v_gene: TRBV27; CDR3aa: CASTPGTGGNQPQHF; CDR3nt: TGTGCCAGCACCCCCGGGACAGGGGGCAATCAGCCCCAGCATTTT
d_gene: TRBD1; abundance: once; len: 14; j_gene: TRBJ2-7; v_gene: TRBV6-5; CDR3aa: CASSWDRALYEQYF; CDR3nt: TGTGCCAGCAGTTGGGACAGGGCGCTCTACGAGCAGTACTTC
d_gene: TRBD1; abundance: -; len: 13; j_gene: TRBJ1-1; v_gene: TRBV10-3; CDR3aa: CATKDRGLTEAFF; CDR3nt: TGTGCCACGAAGGACAGGGGGCTTACTGAAGCTTTCTTT
d_gene: -; abundance: -; len: 13; j_gene: TRBJ2-5; v_gene: TRBV3-1/TRBV3-2; CDR3aa: CASSQLQQETQYF; CDR3nt: TGTGCCAGCAGCCAGCTACAGCAAGAGACCCAGTACTTC
d_gene: TRBD2; abundance: few; len: 16; j_gene: TRBJ2-3; v_gene: TRBV7-6; CDR3aa: CASRLLAGGSPDTQYF; CDR3nt: TGTGCCAGCAGGTTACTAGCGGGGGGAAGTCCAGATACGCAGTATTTT
d_gene: TRBD2; abundance: -; len: 14; j_gene: TRBJ2-1; v_gene: TRBV19; CDR3aa: CASSILGLADEQFF; CDR3nt: TGTGCCAGTAGTATCCTGGGACTAGCCGATGAGCAGTTCTTC
d_gene: -; abundance: -; len: 15; j_gene: TRBJ1-2; v_gene: TRBV6-5; CDR3aa: CASSYLTRNNYGYTF; CDR3nt: TGTGCCAGCAGTTACTTGACAAGGAACAACTATGGCTACACCTTC
d_gene: -; abundance: -; len: 17; j_gene: TRBJ1-4; v_gene: TRBV24-1; CDR3aa: CATSDSGRGATNEKLFF; CDR3nt: TGTGCCACCAGTGATTCAGGTCGGGGGGCAACTAATGAAAAACTGTTTTTT
d_gene: TRBD2; abundance: -; len: 15; j_gene: TRBJ2-5; v_gene: TRBV9; CDR3aa: CASSVGSGRGETQYF; CDR3nt: TGTGCCAGCAGCGTAGGAAGCGGGAGGGGAGAGACCCAGTACTTC
d_gene: -; abundance: -; len: 14; j_gene: TRBJ1-6; v_gene: TRBV6-1; CDR3aa: CASSDRGYNSPLHF; CDR3nt: TGTGCCAGCAGTGACAGGGGTTATAATTCACCCCTCCACTTT
d_gene: TRBD1; abundance: -; len: 17; j_gene: TRBJ1-2; v_gene: TRBV5-6; CDR3aa: CASSYWSQGALTYGYTF; CDR3nt: TGTGCCAGCAGTTACTGGAGCCAGGGGGCGCTTACCTATGGCTACACCTTC
d_gene: -; abundance: -; len: 13; j_gene: TRBJ2-2; v_gene: TRBV7-2; CDR3aa: CATRDRNTGELFF; CDR3nt: TGTGCCACCCGGGATAGGAACACCGGGGAGCTGTTTTTT
d_gene: TRBD2; abundance: -; len: 17; j_gene: TRBJ2-3; v_gene: TRBV5-1; CDR3aa: CASSPTGLAGDTDTQYF; CDR3nt: TGCGCCAGCAGTCCAACGGGACTAGCGGGGGACACAGATACGCAGTATTTT
d_gene: TRBD2; abundance: -; len: 14; j_gene: TRBJ2-1; v_gene: TRBV19; CDR3aa: CASSAQTSANEQFF; CDR3nt: TGTGCCAGTAGTGCCCAGACTAGCGCCAATGAGCAGTTCTTC
d_gene: -; abundance: -; len: 14; j_gene: TRBJ2-2; v_gene: TRBV7-9; CDR3aa: CASSWEVKTGELFF; CDR3nt: TGTGCCAGCAGCTGGGAGGTCAAGACCGGGGAGCTGTTTTTT
d_gene: -; abundance: -; len: 15; j_gene: TRBJ1-4; v_gene: TRBV18; CDR3aa: CASSPYSVANEKLFF; CDR3nt: TGTGCCAGCTCACCCTACTCCGTGGCTAATGAAAAACTGTTTTTT
d_gene: TRBD1; abundance: -; len: 13; j_gene: TRBJ1-5; v_gene: TRBV10-3; CDR3aa: CATRDSNNQPQHF; CDR3nt: TGTGCCACGCGGGACAGCAACAATCAGCCCCAGCATTTT
d_gene: -; abundance: -; len: 14; j_gene: TRBJ1-1; v_gene: TRBV27; CDR3aa: CASSFGGVSTEAFF; CDR3nt: TGTGCCAGCAGTTTCGGGGGGGTTAGCACTGAAGCTTTCTTT
d_gene: -; abundance: -; len: 15; j_gene: TRBJ1-5; v_gene: TRBV3-1/TRBV3-2; CDR3aa: CASSQGLGEVQPQHF; CDR3nt: TGTGCCAGCAGCCAAGGACTAGGGGAGGTTCAGCCCCAGCATTTT
d_gene: -; abundance: -; len: 14; j_gene: TRBJ2-4; v_gene: TRBV28; CDR3aa: CASSRGLAKNIQYF; CDR3nt: TGTGCCAGCAGCCGCGGTCTAGCCAAAAACATTCAGTACTTC
d_gene: TRBD2; abundance: -; len: 16; j_gene: TRBJ2-1; v_gene: TRBV14; CDR3aa: CASSQVGLAGYNEQFF; CDR3nt: TGTGCCAGCAGCCAAGTTGGCCTAGCGGGCTACAATGAGCAGTTCTTC
d_gene: -; abundance: once; len: 16; j_gene: TRBJ1-6; v_gene: TRBV6-1; CDR3aa: CASSGPRTAYNSPLHF; CDR3nt: TGTGCCAGCAGTGGCCCAAGGACAGCCTATAATTCACCCCTCCACTTT
d_gene: TRBD2; abundance: -; len: 15; j_gene: TRBJ2-7; v_gene: TRBV13; CDR3aa: CASSLGLAGVNEQYF; CDR3nt: TGTGCCAGCAGCTTAGGGCTAGCGGGAGTGAACGAGCAGTACTTC
d_gene: -; abundance: -; len: 15; j_gene: TRBJ2-1; v_gene: TRBV5-1; CDR3aa: CASSPGGLSYNEQFF; CDR3nt: TGCGCCAGCAGTCCGGGGGGCCTCTCCTACAATGAGCAGTTCTTC
d_gene: TRBD2; abundance: -; len: 15; j_gene: TRBJ2-1; v_gene: TRBV18; CDR3aa: CASSVLAGGHNEQFF; CDR3nt: TGTGCCAGCTCAGTACTAGCGGGAGGTCACAATGAGCAGTTCTTC
d_gene: -; abundance: -; len: 14; j_gene: TRBJ1-1; v_gene: TRBV18; CDR3aa: CASSPPQVPVGAFF; CDR3nt: TGTGCCAGCTCACCACCTCAAGTCCCCGTCGGAGCTTTCTTT
d_gene: -; abundance: -; len: 15; j_gene: TRBJ1-2; v_gene: TRBV19; CDR3aa: CASRQPLMSRVGYTF; CDR3nt: TGTGCCAGTAGGCAACCCCTGATGTCCCGAGTTGGCTACACCTTC
d_gene: -; abundance: -; len: 15; j_gene: TRBJ1-6; v_gene: TRBV27; CDR3aa: CASRPLDRSGSPLHF; CDR3nt: TGTGCCAGCAGACCCCTAGACAGGTCTGGGTCACCCCTCCACTTT
d_gene: TRBD1; abundance: once; len: 18; j_gene: TRBJ1-3; v_gene: TRBV3-1/TRBV3-2; CDR3aa: CASSLETGTGSSGNTIYF; CDR3nt: TGTGCCAGCAGCCTCGAAACCGGGACAGGGAGCTCTGGAAACACCATATATTTT
d_gene: -; abundance: -; len: 13; j_gene: TRBJ1-1; v_gene: TRBV10-3; CDR3aa: CASQAGEGTEAFF; CDR3nt: TGTGCCAGTCAGGCAGGGGAGGGCACTGAAGCTTTCTTT
d_gene: -; abundance: -; len: 14; j_gene: TRBJ1-2; v_gene: TRBV5-1; CDR3aa: CASSRDTPNYGYTF; CDR3nt: TGCGCCAGCAGCCGGGACACACCGAACTATGGCTACACCTTC
d_gene: -; abundance: -; len: 14; j_gene: TRBJ2-4; v_gene: TRBV7-6; CDR3aa: CASSLGDRENIQYF; CDR3nt: TGTGCCAGCAGCTTGGGCGACAGAGAAAACATTCAGTACTTC
d_gene: -; abundance: few; len: 13; j_gene: TRBJ2-7; v_gene: TRBV7-9; CDR3aa: CASSLAPGYEQYF; CDR3nt: TGTGCCAGCAGCTTAGCGCCAGGGTACGAGCAGTACTTC
d_gene: TRBD2; abundance: -; len: 15; j_gene: TRBJ2-7; v_gene: TRBV4-2; CDR3aa: CASSQESSGSYEQYF; CDR3nt: TGTGCCAGCAGCCAAGAATCCAGCGGGAGCTACGAGCAGTACTTC
d_gene: TRBD2; abundance: once; len: 17; j_gene: TRBJ2-6; v_gene: TRBV19; CDR3aa: CASSILLAGAGANVLTF; CDR3nt: TGTGCCAGTAGTATTCTGCTAGCGGGGGCGGGGGCCAACGTCCTGACTTTC
d_gene: TRBD2; abundance: -; len: 16; j_gene: TRBJ2-3; v_gene: TRBV24-1; CDR3aa: CATSDPGLAGADTQYF; CDR3nt: TGTGCCACCAGTGATCCGGGACTAGCGGGAGCAGATACGCAGTATTTT
d_gene: -; abundance: -; len: 13; j_gene: TRBJ2-5; v_gene: TRBV27; CDR3aa: CASSSEVAETQYF; CDR3nt: TGTGCCAGCAGCTCCGAGGTGGCGGAGACCCAGTACTTC
d_gene: TRBD2; abundance: once; len: 15; j_gene: TRBJ2-7; v_gene: TRBV14; CDR3aa: CASSPGGGVRTEQYF; CDR3nt: TGTGCCAGCAGCCCCGGCGGGGGGGTAAGGACCGAGCAGTACTTC
d_gene: TRBD1; abundance: -; len: 14; j_gene: TRBJ2-5; v_gene: TRBV2; CDR3aa: CASSRDRNQETQYF; CDR3nt: TGTGCCAGCAGTCGGGACAGGAACCAAGAGACCCAGTACTTC
d_gene: -; abundance: -; len: 14; j_gene: TRBJ1-1; v_gene: TRBV7-2; CDR3aa: CASRVQALNTEAFF; CDR3nt: TGTGCCAGCAGAGTTCAGGCCTTGAACACTGAAGCTTTCTTT
d_gene: -; abundance: -; len: 12; j_gene: TRBJ1-3; v_gene: TRBV12-3/TRBV12-4; CDR3aa: CASHRDRNTIYF; CDR3nt: TGTGCCAGTCACAGGGATCGAAACACCATATATTTT
d_gene: -; abundance: -; len: 15; j_gene: TRBJ2-2; v_gene: TRBV7-6; CDR3aa: CASSPRLGDTGELFF; CDR3nt: TGTGCCAGCAGCCCCAGACTAGGGGACACCGGGGAGCTGTTTTTT
d_gene: TRBD2; abundance: once; len: 16; j_gene: TRBJ2-1; v_gene: TRBV19; CDR3aa: CASSVLTSGSFNEQFF; CDR3nt: TGTGCCAGTAGTGTTTTGACTAGCGGGAGCTTTAATGAGCAGTTCTTC